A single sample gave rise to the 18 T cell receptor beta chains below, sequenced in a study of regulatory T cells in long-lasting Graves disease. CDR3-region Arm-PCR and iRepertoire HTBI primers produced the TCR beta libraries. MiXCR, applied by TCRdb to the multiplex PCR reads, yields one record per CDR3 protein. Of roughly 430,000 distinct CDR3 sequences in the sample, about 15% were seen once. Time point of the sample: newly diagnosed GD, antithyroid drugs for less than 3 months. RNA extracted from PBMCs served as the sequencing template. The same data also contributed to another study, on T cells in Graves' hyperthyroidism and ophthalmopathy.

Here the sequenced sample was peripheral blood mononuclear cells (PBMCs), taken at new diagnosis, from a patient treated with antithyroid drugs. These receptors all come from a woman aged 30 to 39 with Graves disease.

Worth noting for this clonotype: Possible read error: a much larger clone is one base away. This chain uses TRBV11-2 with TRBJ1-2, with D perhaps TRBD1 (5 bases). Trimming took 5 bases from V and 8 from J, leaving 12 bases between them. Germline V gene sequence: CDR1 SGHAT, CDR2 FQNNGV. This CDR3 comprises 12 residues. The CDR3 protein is CASSGGVVGYTF. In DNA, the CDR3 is TGTGCCAGCAGCGGGGGGGTGGTCGGCTACACCTTC.

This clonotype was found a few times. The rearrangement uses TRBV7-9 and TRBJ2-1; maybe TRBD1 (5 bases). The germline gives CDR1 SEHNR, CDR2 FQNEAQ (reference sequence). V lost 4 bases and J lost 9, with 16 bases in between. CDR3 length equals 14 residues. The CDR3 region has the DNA TGTGCCAGCAGCTGGACAAGGGCTGACGGTGAGCAGTTCTTC. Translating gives CASSWTRADGEQFF. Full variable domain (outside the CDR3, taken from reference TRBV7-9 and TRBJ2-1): DTGVSQNPRHKITKRGQNVTFRCDPISEHNRLYWYRQTLGQGPEFLTYFQNEAQLEKSRLLSDRFSAERPKGSFSTLEIQRTEQGDSAMYLCASSWTRADGEQFFGPGTRLTVL.

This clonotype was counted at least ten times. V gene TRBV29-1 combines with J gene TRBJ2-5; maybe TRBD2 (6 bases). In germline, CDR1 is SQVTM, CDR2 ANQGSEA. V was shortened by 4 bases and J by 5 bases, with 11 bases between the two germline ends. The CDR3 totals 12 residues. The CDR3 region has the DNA TGCAGCGTTGTTCGGGAGCGGGAGACCCAGTACTTC. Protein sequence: CSVVRERETQYF.

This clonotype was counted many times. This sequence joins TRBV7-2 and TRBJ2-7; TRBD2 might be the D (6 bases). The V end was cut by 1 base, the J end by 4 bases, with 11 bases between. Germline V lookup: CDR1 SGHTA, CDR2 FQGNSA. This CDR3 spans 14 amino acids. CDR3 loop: CASSLDLGRYEQYF. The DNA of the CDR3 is TGTGCCAGCAGCTTAGATTTGGGGAGGTACGAGCAGTACTTC.

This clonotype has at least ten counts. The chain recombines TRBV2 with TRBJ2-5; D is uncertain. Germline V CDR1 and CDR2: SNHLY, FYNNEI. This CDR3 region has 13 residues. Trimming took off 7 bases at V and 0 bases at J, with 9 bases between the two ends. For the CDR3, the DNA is TGTGCCAGCAATCTAGAGAACCAAGAGACCCAGTACTTC. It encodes CASNLENQETQYF.

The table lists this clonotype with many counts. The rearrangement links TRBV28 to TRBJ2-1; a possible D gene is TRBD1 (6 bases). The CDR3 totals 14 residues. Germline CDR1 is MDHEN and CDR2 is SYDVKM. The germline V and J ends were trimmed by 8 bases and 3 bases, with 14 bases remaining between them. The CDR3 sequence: CASGTGKVYNEQFF. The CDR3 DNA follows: TGTGCCAGCGGCACAGGGAAGGTCTACAATGAGCAGTTCTTC.

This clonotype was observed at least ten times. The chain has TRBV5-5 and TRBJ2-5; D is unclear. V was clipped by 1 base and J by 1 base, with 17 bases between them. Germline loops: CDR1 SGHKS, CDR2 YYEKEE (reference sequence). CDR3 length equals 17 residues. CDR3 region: CASSLRVRNRIQETQYF. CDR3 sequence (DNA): TGTGCCAGCAGCTTGCGGGTTAGGAACCGAATCCAAGAGACCCAGTACTTC.

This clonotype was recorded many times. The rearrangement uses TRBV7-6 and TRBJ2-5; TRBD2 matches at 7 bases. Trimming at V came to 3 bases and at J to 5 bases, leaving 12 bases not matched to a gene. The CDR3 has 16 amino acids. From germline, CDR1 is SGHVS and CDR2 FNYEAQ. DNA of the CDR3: TGTGCCAGCAGCTTTCGTATTTGGGAGGGCCGGGAGACCCAGTACTTC. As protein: CASSFRIWEGRETQYF.

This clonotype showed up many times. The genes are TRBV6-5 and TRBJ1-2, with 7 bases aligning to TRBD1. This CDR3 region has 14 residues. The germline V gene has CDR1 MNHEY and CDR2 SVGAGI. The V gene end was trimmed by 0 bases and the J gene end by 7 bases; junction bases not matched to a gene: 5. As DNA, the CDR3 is TGTGCCAGCAGTTACTCCAGGACAGGCGGTGGCTACACCTTC. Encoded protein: CASSYSRTGGGYTF.

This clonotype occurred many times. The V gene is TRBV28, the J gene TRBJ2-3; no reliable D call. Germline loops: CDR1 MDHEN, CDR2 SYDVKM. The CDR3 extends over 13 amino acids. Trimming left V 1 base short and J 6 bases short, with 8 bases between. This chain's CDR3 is CASSLSVGDTQYF. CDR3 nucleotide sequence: TGTGCCAGCAGTTTATCGGTGGGGGATACGCAGTATTTT.

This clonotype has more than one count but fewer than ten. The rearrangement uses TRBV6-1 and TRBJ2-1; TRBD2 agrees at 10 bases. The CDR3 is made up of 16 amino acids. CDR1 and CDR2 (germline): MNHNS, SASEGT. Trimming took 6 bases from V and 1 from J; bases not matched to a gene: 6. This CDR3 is CASRPPSGRSYNEQFF. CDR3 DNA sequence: TGTGCCAGCAGGCCACCTAGCGGGAGATCCTACAATGAGCAGTTCTTC.

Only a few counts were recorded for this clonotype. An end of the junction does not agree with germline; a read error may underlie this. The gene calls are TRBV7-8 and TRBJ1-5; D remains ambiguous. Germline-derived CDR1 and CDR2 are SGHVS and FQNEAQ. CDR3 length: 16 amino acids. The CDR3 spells CASTAASAGTYQPPHF. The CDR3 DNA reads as TGTGCCAGCACCGCAGCCTCAGCGGGAACCTATCAGCCCCCGCATTTT.

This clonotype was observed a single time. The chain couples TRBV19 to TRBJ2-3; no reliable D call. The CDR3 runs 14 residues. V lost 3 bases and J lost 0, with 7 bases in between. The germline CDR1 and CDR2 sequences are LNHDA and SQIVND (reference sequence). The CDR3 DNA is TGTGCCAGTAGTATGTCTGCTAGCACAGATACGCAGTATTTT. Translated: CASSMSASTDTQYF. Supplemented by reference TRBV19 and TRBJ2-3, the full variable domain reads DGGITQSPKYLFRKEGQNVTLSCEQNLNHDAMYWYRQDPGQGLRLIYYSQIVNDFQKGDIAEGYSVSREKKESFPLTVTSAQKNPTAFYLCASSMSASTDTQYFGPGTRLTVL.

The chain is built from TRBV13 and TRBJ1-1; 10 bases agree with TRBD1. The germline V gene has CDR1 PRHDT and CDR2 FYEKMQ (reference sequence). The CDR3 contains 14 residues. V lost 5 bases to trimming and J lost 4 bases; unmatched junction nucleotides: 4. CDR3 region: CASSVTGGLTEAFF. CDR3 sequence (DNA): TGTGCCAGCAGCGTGACAGGGGGCCTCACTGAAGCTTTCTTT.

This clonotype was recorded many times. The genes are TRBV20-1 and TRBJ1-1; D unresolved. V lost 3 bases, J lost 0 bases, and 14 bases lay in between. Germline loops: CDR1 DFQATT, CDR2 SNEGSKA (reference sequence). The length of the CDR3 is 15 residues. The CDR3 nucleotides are TGCAGTGCTAGTGTTTTCGGAAGGATGAACACTGAAGCTTTCTTT. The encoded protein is CSASVFGRMNTEAFF.

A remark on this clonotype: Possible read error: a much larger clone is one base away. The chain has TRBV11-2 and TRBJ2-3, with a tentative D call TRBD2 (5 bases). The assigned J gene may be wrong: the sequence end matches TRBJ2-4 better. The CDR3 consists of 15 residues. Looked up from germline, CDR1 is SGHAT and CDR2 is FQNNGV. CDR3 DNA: TGTGCCAGCAGCTTATCCCAGCGGAGTCCCTACGATCAGTACTTC. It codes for CASSLSQRSPYDQYF.

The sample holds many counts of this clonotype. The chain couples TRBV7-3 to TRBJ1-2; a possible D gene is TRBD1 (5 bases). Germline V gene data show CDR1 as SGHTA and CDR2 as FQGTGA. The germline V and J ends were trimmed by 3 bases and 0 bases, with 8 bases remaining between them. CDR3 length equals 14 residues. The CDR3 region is CASSLGPTNYGYTF. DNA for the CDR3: TGTGCCAGCAGCTTGGGACCGACTAACTATGGCTACACCTTC.

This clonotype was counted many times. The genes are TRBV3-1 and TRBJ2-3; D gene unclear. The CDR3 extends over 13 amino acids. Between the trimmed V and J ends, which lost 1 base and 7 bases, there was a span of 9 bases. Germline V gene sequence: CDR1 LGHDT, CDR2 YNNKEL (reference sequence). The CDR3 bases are TGTGCCAGCAGCCAAGGATACAGAAATACGCAGTATTTT. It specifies CASSQGYRNTQYF.